Presented here are 22 T cell receptor beta chains from one specimen sequenced in a study of blood T cell repertoires in COVID-19. TCRdb keeps only in-frame clones here, not all; method: immunoSEQ multiplex PCR. There are some 350,000 clones in the sample; more than 75% occur only once, and roughly 6.3% lies in the top ten. The sample consisted of peripheral blood. The receptors originated from a woman in her forties or fifties with COVID-19, enrolled during active disease.

The chain has TRBV19 and TRBJ2-5; D possibly corresponds to TRBD1 (5 bases). CDR1 is LNHDA and CDR2 is SQIVND in the germline V gene (reference sequence). The CDR3 spans 16 residues. V was clipped by 5 bases and J by 9 bases, with 25 bases between them. The CDR3 DNA sequence: TGTGCCAGTAGTCCAGACAGTACCTTACCTCCGTGGGCCCAGTACTTC. Its translation is CASSPDSTLPPWAQYF.

The rearrangement uses TRBV11-3 and TRBJ2-2; a weak D match, TRBD1 (5 bases). V was shortened by 2 bases and J by 0 bases, with 13 bases between the two germline ends. The CDR3 contains 17 residues. Germline lookup yields CDR1 SGHNT and CDR2 YENEEA. CDR3 amino acids: CASSLYHLQANTGELFF. DNA of the CDR3: TGTGCCAGCAGCTTATACCACCTACAGGCGAACACCGGGGAGCTGTTTTTT.

The chain recombines TRBV29-1 with TRBJ2-1, with D perhaps TRBD1 (6 bases). V dropped 3 bases and J dropped 0 bases, with 9 bases sitting between them. In germline, CDR1 is SQVTM, CDR2 ANQGSEA. The CDR3 is 14 residues long. The CDR3: CSVDRGSSYNEQFF. The CDR3 DNA reads TGCAGCGTTGATAGGGGGAGCTCCTACAATGAGCAGTTCTTC.

The chain has TRBV6-5 and TRBJ2-5, with D possibly matching TRBD2 (5 bases). This CDR3 is 15 amino acids long. V was shortened by 6 bases and J by 4 bases, with 18 bases between the two germline ends. CDR1 and CDR2 (germline): MNHEY, SVGAGI. The chain's CDR3 is CASSIKRTRGETQYF. The CDR3 DNA sequence: TGTGCCAGCAGCATAAAGCGGACCCGGGGAGAGACCCAGTACTTC.

This sequence joins TRBV5-1 and TRBJ2-7; 10 nucleotides match TRBD2. This CDR3 contains 14 residues. Germline lookup yields CDR1 SGHRS and CDR2 YFSETQ. V gave up 7 bases and J gave up 4 bases; unmatched junction bases: 8. The CDR3 region is CASAKREGLYEQYF. CDR3 nucleotide sequence: TGCGCCAGCGCAAAGCGGGAGGGCCTTTACGAGCAGTACTTC.

The V and J genes are TRBV5-1 and TRBJ1-1; 7 nucleotides line up with TRBD1. The CDR3 covers 15 residues. Germline V gives CDR1 SGHRS, CDR2 YFSETQ. Trimming at V came to 3 bases and at J to 4 bases, leaving 9 bases not matched to a gene. CDR3 in amino acids: CASSYYRQGSTEAFF. The CDR3 DNA reads as TGCGCCAGCAGCTATTATAGACAGGGTAGCACTGAAGCTTTCTTT.

CDR3 bases: TGTGCTAGTGGTCTTTCCGACAGGGTAAACACCATATATTTT. Its translation: CASGLSDRVNTIYF. The chain uses TRBV12-5 and TRBJ1-3; 7 nucleotides agree with TRBD1. The germline V gene encodes CDR1 LGHNT and CDR2 FRNRAP. The V and J ends lost 5 bases and 6 bases, in that order; junction bases with no gene match: 7. The CDR3 is made up of 14 amino acids.

The chain uses TRBV19 and TRBJ1-2; D gene ambiguous. Trimming took off 0 bases at V and 5 bases at J, with 7 bases between the two ends. The germline V gene encodes CDR1 LNHDA and CDR2 SQIVND (reference sequence). This CDR3 is 13 amino acids long. CDR3 region: CASSIDLSYGYTF. In DNA form, the CDR3 reads TGTGCCAGTAGTATAGATCTGAGTTATGGCTACACCTTC.

The V gene is TRBV7-9, the J gene TRBJ1-1; 9 bases match TRBD1. Germline V gene lookup returns CDR1 SEHNR and CDR2 FQNEAQ (reference sequence). This CDR3 region has 15 residues. V shed 5 bases and J 2 bases; nucleotides not matched to a gene: 6. The CDR3 reads CASSPRTGENTEAFF. The CDR3 nucleotides are TGTGCCAGCAGCCCCCGGACAGGGGAAAACACTGAAGCTTTCTTT.

The chain recombines TRBV27 with TRBJ2-2; D possibly corresponds to TRBD1 (8 bases). CDR1 MNHEY and CDR2 SMNVEV come from the germline V gene (reference sequence). Trimming stripped 5 bases from V and 5 bases from J, with 18 bases between. The CDR3 spans 16 residues. The CDR3 is CASSLADRAGTGELFF. The CDR3 DNA reads TGTGCCAGCAGTCTAGCGGACAGGGCGGGGACCGGGGAGCTGTTTTTT.

The genes are TRBV5-1 and TRBJ2-2; 9 nucleotides align to TRBD1. The CDR3 extends over 16 amino acids. The trim removed 4 bases at V and 5 bases at J, leaving 9 bases unmatched. From germline, CDR1 is SGHRS and CDR2 YFSETQ. The CDR3 nucleotides are TGCGCCAGCAGCATTCCGGGACAGGGTTCAACCGGGGAGCTGTTTTTT. It is translated as CASSIPGQGSTGELFF.

The chain is built from TRBV11-2 and TRBJ2-1, with 8 bases matching TRBD1. Looked up from germline, CDR1 is SGHAT and CDR2 is FQNNGV. The CDR3 consists of 14 residues. Trimming at V came to 3 bases and at J to 4 bases, leaving 2 bases not matched to a gene. The CDR3, as DNA: TGTGCCAGCAGCTTCCGGACAGGGTACAATGAGCAGTTCTTC. Encoded protein: CASSFRTGYNEQFF.

This chain connects TRBV12-3 or TRBV12-4 to TRBJ2-7; 10 nucleotides agree with TRBD1. This CDR3 spans 13 amino acids. V lost 4 bases, J lost 4 bases, and 1 base stayed unmatched. The CDR3 bases are TGTGCCAGCAGTTGGACAGGGGGTTACGAGCAGTACTTC. It translates to CASSWTGGYEQYF.

The rearrangement links TRBV6-1 to TRBJ2-1, with 8 positions matching TRBD2. The junction had 14 bases not matched to a gene; V was cut back by 4 bases and J by 9 bases. The CDR3 is 16 residues long. CDR1 is MNHNS, CDR2 SASEGT, per germline. Here the CDR3 reads CASSVWGGLAGVEQFF. Here the CDR3 DNA reads TGTGCCAGCAGTGTGTGGGGCGGACTAGCTGGCGTTGAGCAGTTCTTC.

This clone came up once. This chain links TRBV6-1 with TRBJ2-7; TRBD2 is a possible D gene (5 bases). V was trimmed by 2 bases and J by 5 bases, leaving 22 bases between them. CDR1 MNHNS and CDR2 SASEGT come from the germline V gene. This CDR3 has 17 residues. The CDR3 spells CASSEPTMWAGIDEQYF. CDR3 bases: TGTGCCAGCAGTGAACCAACGATGTGGGCGGGCATCGACGAGCAGTACTTC.

The chain uses TRBV5-1 and TRBJ2-2; 9 bases agree with TRBD2. This CDR3 comprises 16 residues. With 2 bases clipped from V and 1 base from J, the junction kept 3 bases outside the gene matches. Germline assignment: CDR1 SGHRS and CDR2 YFSETQ. The CDR3 DNA reads TGCGCCAGCAGCTTTAGCGGGAGTATGAACACCGGGGAGCTGTTTTTT. It specifies CASSFSGSMNTGELFF.

V is TRBV9 and J is TRBJ2-3; D is unresolved. V was pared by 0 bases and J by 2 bases, with 13 bases between. Germline loops: CDR1 SGDLS, CDR2 YYNGEE. The CDR3 is 16 residues long. CDR3 loop: CASSVGLHTNTDTQYF. The CDR3, as DNA: TGTGCCAGCAGCGTAGGACTCCATACGAACACAGATACGCAGTATTTT.

The chain couples TRBV27 to TRBJ1-6; 10 bases line up with TRBD1. This CDR3 is built from 16 residues. In germline, CDR1 is MNHEY, CDR2 SMNVEV (reference sequence). V shed 4 bases, J shed 7 bases, and the junction held 7 bases outside the gene matches. The CDR3 DNA is TGTGCCAGCAGTTCACCGGGACAGGGGAACAATTCACCCCTCCACTTT. Translating gives CASSSPGQGNNSPLHF.

This clone was detected only once. The chain carries TRBV9 and TRBJ2-2; no firm D call. Trimming pared 0 bases from V and 0 bases from J, leaving 6 bases between. The CDR3 covers 15 residues. Germline-derived CDR1 and CDR2 are SGDLS and YYNGEE. Here the CDR3 reads CASSVDGANTGELFF. The CDR3 DNA is TGTGCCAGCAGCGTAGACGGTGCGAACACCGGGGAGCTGTTTTTT.

This clone occurred once. The rearrangement uses TRBV7-6 and TRBJ2-7, with 11 nucleotides matching TRBD2. Germline CDR1 SGHVS, CDR2 FNYEAQ. V was pared by 1 base and J by 4 bases, with 9 bases of the junction left unmatched. The CDR3 spans 17 residues. The CDR3 sequence: CASSLEGGLAGYYEQYF. The CDR3 DNA reads as TGTGCCAGCAGCTTAGAGGGCGGACTAGCGGGTTATTACGAGCAGTACTTC. Drawing the rest from reference TRBV7-6 and TRBJ2-7, the complete variable domain is GAGVSQSPRYKVTKRGQDVALRCDPISGHVSLYWYRQALGQGPEFLTYFNYEAQQDKSGLPNDRFSAERPEGSISTLTIQRTEQRDSAMYRCASSLEGGLAGYYEQYFGPGTRLTVT.

The CDR3 is CASSPGGNEQFF. CDR3 sequence (DNA): TGTGCCAGCAGCCCAGGGGGCAATGAGCAGTTCTTC. The V gene is TRBV11-3, the J gene TRBJ2-1; 7 bases are a match to TRBD1. The V gene's germline CDR1 is SGHNT and CDR2 YENEEA. With V trimmed by 5 bases and J by 6 bases, 1 base remained unmatched. This CDR3 spans 12 amino acids. The full variable domain, with the rest looked up from reference TRBV11-3 and TRBJ2-1, is EAGVVQSPRYKIIEKKQPVAFWCNPISGHNTLYWYLQNLGQGPELLIRYENEEAVDDSQLPKDRFSAERLKGVDSTLKIQPAELGDSAVYLCASSPGGNEQFFGPGTRLTVL.

This sequence joins TRBV19 and TRBJ1-6, with D perhaps TRBD1 (6 bases). The V end was cut by 5 bases, the J end by 0 bases, with 8 bases between. The CDR3 is made up of 15 amino acids. Per germline, CDR1 LNHDA and CDR2 SQIVND (reference sequence). The CDR3 nucleotides read TGTGCCAGTAGTCCAGGGGCCTCCTATAATTCACCCCTCCACTTT. Residues: CASSPGASYNSPLHF.